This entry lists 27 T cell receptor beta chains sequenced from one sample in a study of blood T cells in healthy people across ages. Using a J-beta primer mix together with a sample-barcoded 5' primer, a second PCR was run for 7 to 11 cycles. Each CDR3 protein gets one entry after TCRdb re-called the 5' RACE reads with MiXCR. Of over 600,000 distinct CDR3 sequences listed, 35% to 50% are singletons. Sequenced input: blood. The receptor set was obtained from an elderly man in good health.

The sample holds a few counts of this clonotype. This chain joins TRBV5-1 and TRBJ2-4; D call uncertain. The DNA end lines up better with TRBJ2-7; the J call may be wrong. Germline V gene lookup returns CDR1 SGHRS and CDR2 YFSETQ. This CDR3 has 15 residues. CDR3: CASSLGMGLPYEQYF. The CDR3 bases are TGCGCCAGCAGCTTGGGGATGGGGTTGCCCTACGAGCAGTACTTC.

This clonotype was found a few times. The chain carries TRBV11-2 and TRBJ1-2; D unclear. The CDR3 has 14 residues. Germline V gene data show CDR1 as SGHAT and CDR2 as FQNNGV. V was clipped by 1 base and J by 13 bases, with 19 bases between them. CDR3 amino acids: CASSLAIPGVWVTF. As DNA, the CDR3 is TGTGCCAGCAGCTTAGCAATCCCCGGAGTGTGGGTCACCTTC.

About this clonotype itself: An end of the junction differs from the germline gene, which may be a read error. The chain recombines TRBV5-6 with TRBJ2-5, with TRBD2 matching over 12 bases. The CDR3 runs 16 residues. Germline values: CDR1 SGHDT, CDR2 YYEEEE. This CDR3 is CASSPGTSGFQETLYF. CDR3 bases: TGTGCCAGCAGCCCCGGGACTAGCGGGTTCCAAGAGACCCTGTACTTC.

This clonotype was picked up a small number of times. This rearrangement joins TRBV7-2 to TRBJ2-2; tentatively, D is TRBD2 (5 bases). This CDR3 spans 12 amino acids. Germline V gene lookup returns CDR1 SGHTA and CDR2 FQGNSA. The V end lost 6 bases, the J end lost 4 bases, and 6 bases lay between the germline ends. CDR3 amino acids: CASSTSTGELFF. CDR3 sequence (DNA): TGTGCCAGCAGTACTAGCACCGGGGAGCTGTTTTTT.

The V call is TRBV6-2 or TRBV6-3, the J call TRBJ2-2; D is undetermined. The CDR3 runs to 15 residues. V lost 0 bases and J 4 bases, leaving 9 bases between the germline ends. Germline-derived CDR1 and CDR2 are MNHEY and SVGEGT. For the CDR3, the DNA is TGTGCCAGCAGTTACTCGCCAGAGAGCACCGGGGAGCTGTTTTTT. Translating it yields CASSYSPESTGELFF.

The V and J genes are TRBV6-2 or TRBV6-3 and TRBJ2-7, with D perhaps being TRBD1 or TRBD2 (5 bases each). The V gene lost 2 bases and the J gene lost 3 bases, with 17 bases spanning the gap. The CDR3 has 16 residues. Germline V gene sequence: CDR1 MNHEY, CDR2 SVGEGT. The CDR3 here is CASSYGPGTSVYEQYF. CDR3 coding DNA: TGTGCCAGCAGTTACGGGCCAGGGACCTCGGTCTACGAGCAGTACTTC.

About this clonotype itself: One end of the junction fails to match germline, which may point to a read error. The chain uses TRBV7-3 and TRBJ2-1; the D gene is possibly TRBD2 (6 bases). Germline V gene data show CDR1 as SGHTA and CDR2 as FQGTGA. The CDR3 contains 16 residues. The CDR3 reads CASSLSGVLSYNERFF. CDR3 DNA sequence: TGTGCCAGCAGCTTAAGCGGGGTCCTTTCCTACAATGAGCGGTTCTTC.

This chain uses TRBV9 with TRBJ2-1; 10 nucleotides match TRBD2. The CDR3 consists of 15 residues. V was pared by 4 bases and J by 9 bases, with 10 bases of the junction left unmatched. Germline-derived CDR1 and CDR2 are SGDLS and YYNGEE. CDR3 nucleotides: TGTGCCAGCAGCTGCGGACTAGCGGAGCTTAGTGAGCAGTTCTTC. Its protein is CASSCGLAELSEQFF.

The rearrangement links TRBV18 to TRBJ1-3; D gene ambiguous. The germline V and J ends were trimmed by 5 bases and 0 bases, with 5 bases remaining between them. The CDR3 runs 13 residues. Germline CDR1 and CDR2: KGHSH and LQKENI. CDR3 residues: CASSDISGNTIYF. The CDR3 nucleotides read TGTGCCAGCTCAGACATCTCTGGAAACACCATATATTTT.

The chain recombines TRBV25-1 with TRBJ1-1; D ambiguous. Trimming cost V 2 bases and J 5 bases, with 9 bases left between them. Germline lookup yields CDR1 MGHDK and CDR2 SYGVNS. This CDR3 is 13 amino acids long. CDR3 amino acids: CASSEGGWTEAFF. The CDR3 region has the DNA TGTGCCAGCAGTGAAGGAGGGTGGACTGAAGCTTTCTTT. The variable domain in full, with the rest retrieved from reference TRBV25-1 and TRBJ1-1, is EADIYQTPRYLVIGTGKKITLECSQTMGHDKMYWYQQDPGMELHLIHYSYGVNSTEKGDLSSESTVSRIRTEHFPLTLESARPSHTSQYLCASSEGGWTEAFFGQGTRLTVV.

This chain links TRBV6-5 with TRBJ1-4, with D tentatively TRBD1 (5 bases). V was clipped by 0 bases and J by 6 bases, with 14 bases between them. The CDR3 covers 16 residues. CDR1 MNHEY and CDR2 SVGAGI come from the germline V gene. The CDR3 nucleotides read TGTGCCAGCAGTTACTCGACTCATTGGGACTATGAAAAACTGTTTTTT. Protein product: CASSYSTHWDYEKLFF.

The CDR3 is CAWSVNYHEQFF. CDR3 DNA sequence: TGTGCCTGGAGTGTAAATTATCATGAGCAGTTCTTC. The chain couples TRBV30 to TRBJ2-1; D gene ambiguous. Trimming removed 0 bases from V and 8 bases from J, with 8 bases in between. This CDR3 spans 12 amino acids. Per the germline V gene, CDR1 is GTSNPN and CDR2 is SVGIG (reference sequence). The variable domain in full, with the rest retrieved from reference TRBV30 and TRBJ2-1, is SQTIHQWPATLVQPVGSPLSLECTVEGTSNPNLYWYRQAAGRGLQLLFYSVGIGQISSEVPQNLSASRPQDRQFILSSKKLLLSDSGFYLCAWSVNYHEQFFGPGTRLTVL.

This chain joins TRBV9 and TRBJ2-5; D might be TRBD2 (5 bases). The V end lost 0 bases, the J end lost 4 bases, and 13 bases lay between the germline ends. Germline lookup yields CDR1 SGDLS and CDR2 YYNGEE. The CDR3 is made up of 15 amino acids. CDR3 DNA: TGTGCCAGCAGCGTAGAGCCGGGGTGGGCAGAGACCCAGTACTTC. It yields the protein CASSVEPGWAETQYF. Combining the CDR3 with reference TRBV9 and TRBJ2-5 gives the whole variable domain DSGVTQTPKHLITATGQRVTLRCSPRSGDLSVYWYQQSLDQGLQFLIQYYNGEERAKGNILERFSAQQFPDLHSELNLSSLELGDSALYFCASSVEPGWAETQYFGPGTRLLVL.

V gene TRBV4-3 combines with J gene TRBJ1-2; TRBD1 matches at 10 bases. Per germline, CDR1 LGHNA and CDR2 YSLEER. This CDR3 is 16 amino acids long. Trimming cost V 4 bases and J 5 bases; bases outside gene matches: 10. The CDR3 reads CASSPRQGARLYGYTF. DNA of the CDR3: TGCGCCAGCAGCCCGAGACAGGGGGCGCGTTTATATGGCTACACCTTC.

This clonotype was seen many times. The CDR3 bases are TGCGCCAGCAGCCAAGAGTCCCTCTTGGGGACGCAGTATTTT. It specifies CASSQESLLGTQYF. V is TRBV4-1 and J is TRBJ2-3; no clear D gene. Germline CDR1 is MGHRA and CDR2 is YSYEKL. The CDR3 extends over 14 amino acids. V was shortened by 0 bases and J by 9 bases, with 13 bases between the two germline ends.

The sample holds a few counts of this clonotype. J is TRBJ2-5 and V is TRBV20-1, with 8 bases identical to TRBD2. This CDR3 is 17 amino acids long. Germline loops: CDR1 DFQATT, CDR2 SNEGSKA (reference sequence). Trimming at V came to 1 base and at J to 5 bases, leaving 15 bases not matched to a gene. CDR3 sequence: CSARANPGTSLLETQYF. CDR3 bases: TGCAGTGCTAGAGCCAATCCCGGGACTAGTTTATTGGAGACCCAGTACTTC.

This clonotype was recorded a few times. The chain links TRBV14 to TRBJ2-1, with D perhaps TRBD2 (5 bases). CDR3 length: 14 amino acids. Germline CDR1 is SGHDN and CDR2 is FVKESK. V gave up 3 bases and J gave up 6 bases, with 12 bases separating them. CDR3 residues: CASSHRTQRNEQFF. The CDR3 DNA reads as TGTGCCAGCAGCCACAGGACTCAACGCAATGAGCAGTTCTTC.

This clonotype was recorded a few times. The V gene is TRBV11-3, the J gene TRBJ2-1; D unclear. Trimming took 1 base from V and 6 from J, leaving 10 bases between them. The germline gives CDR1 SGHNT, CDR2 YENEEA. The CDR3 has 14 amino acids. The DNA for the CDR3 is TGTGCCAGCAGCTTAGGTTCGGAACCCAATGAGCAGTTCTTC. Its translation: CASSLGSEPNEQFF.

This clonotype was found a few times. Written as DNA, the CDR3 is TGTGCCAGCAGCTCCGGACTATCAGAGACCCAGTACTTC. Amino acids: CASSSGLSETQYF. The gene calls are TRBV11-2 and TRBJ2-5; the D gene is possibly TRBD2 (6 bases). Germline V gives CDR1 SGHAT, CDR2 FQNNGV. V dropped 4 bases and J dropped 4 bases, with 10 bases sitting between them. CDR3 size: 13 residues.

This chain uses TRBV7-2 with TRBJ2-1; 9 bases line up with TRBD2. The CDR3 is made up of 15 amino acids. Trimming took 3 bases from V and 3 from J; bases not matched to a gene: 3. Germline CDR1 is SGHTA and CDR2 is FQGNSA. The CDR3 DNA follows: TGTGCCAGCAGCTTTACTAGCGGGCACTACAATGAGCAGTTCTTC. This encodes CASSFTSGHYNEQFF. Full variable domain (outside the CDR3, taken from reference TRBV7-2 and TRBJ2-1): GAGVSQSPSNKVTEKGKDVELRCDPISGHTALYWYRQSLGQGLEFLIYFQGNSAPDKSGLPSDRFSAERTGGSVSTLTIQRTQQEDSAVYLCASSFTSGHYNEQFFGPGTRLTVL.

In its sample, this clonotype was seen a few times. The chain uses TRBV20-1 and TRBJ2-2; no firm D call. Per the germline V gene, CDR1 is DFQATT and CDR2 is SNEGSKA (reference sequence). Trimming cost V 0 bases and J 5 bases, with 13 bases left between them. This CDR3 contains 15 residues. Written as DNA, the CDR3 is TGCAGTGCTAGAGAAGCAACAGCCGGGACCGGGGAGCTGTTTTTT. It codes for CSAREATAGTGELFF.

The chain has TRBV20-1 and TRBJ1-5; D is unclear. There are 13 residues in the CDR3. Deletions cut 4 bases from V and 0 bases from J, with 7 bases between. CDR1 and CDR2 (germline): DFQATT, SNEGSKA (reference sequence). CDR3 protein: CSATDGSNQPQHF. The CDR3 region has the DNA TGCAGTGCTACGGACGGTAGCAATCAGCCCCAGCATTTT.

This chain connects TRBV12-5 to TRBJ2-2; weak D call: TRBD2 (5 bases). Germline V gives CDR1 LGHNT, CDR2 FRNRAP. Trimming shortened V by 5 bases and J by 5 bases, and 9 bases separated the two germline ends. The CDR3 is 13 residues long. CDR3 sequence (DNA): TGTGCTAGTGGTATCGGGAAAACCGGGGAGCTGTTTTTT. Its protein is CASGIGKTGELFF.

This chain's CDR3 is CASSEGIGTSGSFRGNEQFF. The CDR3 DNA sequence: TGTGCCAGCAGTGAAGGAATCGGGACTAGCGGGAGTTTCCGGGGGAATGAGCAGTTCTTC. The rearrangement joins TRBV2 to TRBJ2-1, with TRBD2 matching over 14 bases. The CDR3 sequence is 20 residues long. The J segment lost 7 bases and the V segment lost 1 base, leaving 15 bases of the junction unmatched. CDR1 is SNHLY and CDR2 is FYNNEI in the germline V gene.

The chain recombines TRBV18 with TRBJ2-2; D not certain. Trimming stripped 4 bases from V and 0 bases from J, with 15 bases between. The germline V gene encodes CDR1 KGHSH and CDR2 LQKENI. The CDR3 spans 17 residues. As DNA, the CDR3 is TGTGCCAGCTCACGCGTTAAGGTAGAATCGAACACCGGGGAGCTGTTTTTT. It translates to CASSRVKVESNTGELFF.

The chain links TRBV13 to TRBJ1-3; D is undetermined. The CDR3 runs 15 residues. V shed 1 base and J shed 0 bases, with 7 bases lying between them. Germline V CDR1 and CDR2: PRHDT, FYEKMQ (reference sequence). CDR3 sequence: CASSLEAVSGNTIYF. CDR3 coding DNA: TGTGCCAGCAGCTTAGAGGCAGTCTCTGGAAACACCATATATTTT.

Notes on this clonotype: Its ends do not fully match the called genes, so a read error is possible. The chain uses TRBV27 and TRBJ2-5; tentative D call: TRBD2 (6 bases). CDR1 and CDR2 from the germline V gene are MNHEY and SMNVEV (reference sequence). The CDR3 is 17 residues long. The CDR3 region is CASSLRSALAAWETQYF. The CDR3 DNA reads TGTGCCAGCAGTTTAAGATCAGCCTTAGCGGCGTGGGAGACTCAGTACTTC.